These 30 T cell receptor beta chains originate from one sample sequenced in a study of neoadjuvant nivolumab and ipilimumab in lung cancer. Libraries were prepared by immunoSEQ multiplex PCR; TCRdb keeps only in-frame clonotypes and omits some of them. The sample has about 13,000 clones, about two thirds seen once. Sequenced here: peripheral blood, sampled after neoadjuvant nivolumab, alone or with ipilimumab, at or shortly before surgery. The receptors here all came from an adult with non-small cell lung cancer.

The V call is TRBV30, the J call TRBJ2-3; 9 bases agree with TRBD2. Germline trimming cut 7 bases from V and 0 bases from J; bases unmatched to any gene: 8. Germline assignment: CDR1 GTSNPN and CDR2 SVGIG (reference sequence). This CDR3 is built from 15 residues. CDR3 sequence (DNA): TGTGCCTTCGTAACTAGCGGGTCTAGCACAGATACGCAGTATTTT. Translation: CAFVTSGSSTDTQYF.

The chain couples TRBV18 to TRBJ1-1; weak D call: TRBD1 (6 bases). Trimming took 4 bases from V and 0 from J, leaving 12 bases between them. Per the germline V gene, CDR1 is KGHSH and CDR2 is LQKENI. The CDR3 is 15 residues long. DNA of the CDR3: TGTGCCAGCTCACGACAGGCTGCTCTGAACACTGAAGCTTTCTTT. It translates to CASSRQAALNTEAFF.

The chain uses TRBV5-1 and TRBJ1-1; D call uncertain. This CDR3 is 13 amino acids long. Trimming left V 3 bases short and J 4 bases short, with 10 bases between. Germline V lookup: CDR1 SGHRS, CDR2 YFSETQ. CDR3: CASSWVGGTEAFF. CDR3 sequence (DNA): TGCGCCAGCAGCTGGGTGGGTGGCACTGAAGCTTTCTTT.

The rearrangement uses TRBV7-9 and TRBJ2-1; TRBD2 aligns across 13 bases. With V trimmed by 2 bases and J by 13 bases, 8 bases remained unmatched. Looked up from germline, CDR1 is SEHNR and CDR2 is FQNEAQ (reference sequence). The CDR3 consists of 15 residues. This CDR3 reads CASSLQGLAGIHQFF. The CDR3 region has the DNA TGTGCCAGCAGCTTACAGGGACTAGCGGGAATTCATCAGTTCTTC.

The V and J genes are TRBV4-2 and TRBJ2-3, with a weak D call TRBD2 (5 bases). Germline V lookup: CDR1 LGHNA, CDR2 YNFKEQ. This CDR3 is built from 15 residues. V lost 0 bases, J lost 2 bases, and 9 bases lay in between. CDR3 bases: TGTGCCAGCAGCCAAGAGTGGAGGTTCACAGATACGCAGTATTTT. This gives the protein CASSQEWRFTDTQYF.

The sample holds a few counts of this clone. The genes are TRBV29-1 and TRBJ2-7, with TRBD2 as a possible D gene (5 bases). The CDR3 covers 12 residues. Germline V gene data show CDR1 as SQVTM and CDR2 as ANQGSEA. Trimming pared 6 bases from V and 3 bases from J, leaving 12 bases between. The CDR3 DNA is TGCAGCGTCGTGGCGGGTTTCTACGAGCAGTACTTC. Encoded protein: CSVVAGFYEQYF.

This clone is medium-sized in the sample. The chain combines TRBV5-1 with TRBJ1-1; TRBD1 agrees at 9 bases. The CDR3 has 13 amino acids. The J segment lost 7 bases and the V segment lost 5 bases, leaving 6 bases of the junction unmatched. Germline-derived CDR1 and CDR2 are SGHRS and YFSETQ. CDR3 DNA: TGCGCCAGCAGATGGACAGGGGCCGGTGAAGCTTTCTTT. Its protein product is CASRWTGAGEAFF.

The V call is TRBV9, the J call TRBJ2-1; 10 bases fit TRBD2. Unmatched junction bases numbered 10, after V lost 1 base and J lost 6 bases. Germline V CDR1 and CDR2: SGDLS, YYNGEE. The CDR3 length is 17 residues. The CDR3 region is CASSVLKREGPRNEQFF. CDR3 sequence (DNA): TGTGCCAGCAGCGTACTTAAGCGGGAGGGCCCTCGCAATGAGCAGTTCTTC.

J is TRBJ1-2 and V is TRBV6-1; TRBD1 is a possible D gene (5 bases). The germline V gene encodes CDR1 MNHNS and CDR2 SASEGT. Trimming cost V 1 base and J 3 bases, with 18 bases left between them. The CDR3 is 17 residues long. CDR3 DNA: TGTGCCAGCAGTGAAGTTTGGGGGAGGCGGGGTTACTATGGCTACACCTTC. Protein sequence: CASSEVWGRRGYYGYTF.

This clone came up a few times. J is TRBJ1-1 and V is TRBV5-1; D call uncertain. The CDR3 has 14 amino acids. Between the trimmed V and J ends, which lost 0 bases and 1 base, there was a span of 7 bases. Germline V gene data show CDR1 as SGHRS and CDR2 as YFSETQ. This chain's CDR3 is CASSLAGGNTEAFF. Written as DNA, the CDR3 is TGCGCCAGCAGCTTGGCAGGCGGGAACACTGAAGCTTTCTTT.

The V gene is TRBV4-2, the J gene TRBJ1-1, with no clear D. Per germline, CDR1 LGHNA and CDR2 YNFKEQ. V was trimmed by 1 base and J by 4 bases, leaving 7 bases between them. This CDR3 comprises 13 residues. The CDR3 spells CASSQGVATEAFF. The CDR3 nucleotides read TGTGCCAGCAGCCAAGGTGTCGCCACTGAAGCTTTCTTT.

The V gene is TRBV15, the J gene TRBJ1-2; D is perhaps TRBD1 (6 bases). Trimming left V 1 base short and J 6 bases short, with 15 bases between. The CDR3 covers 15 residues. CDR1 LNHNV and CDR2 YYDKDF come from the germline V gene (reference sequence). This CDR3 reads CATSRVGTRGDGYTF. Here the CDR3 DNA reads TGTGCCACCAGCAGAGTTGGTACCAGGGGAGATGGCTACACCTTC.

The genes are TRBV6-1 and TRBJ2-5; maybe TRBD1 (7 bases). Germline assignment: CDR1 MNHNS and CDR2 SASEGT. V was trimmed by 6 bases and J by 5 bases, leaving 13 bases between them. The CDR3 loop spans 13 amino acids. The CDR3 DNA follows: TGTGCCAGCAGAACGACAGGGAGGGAGACCCAGTACTTC. Translating it yields CASRTTGRETQYF.

The chain combines TRBV7-9 with TRBJ1-2; D unclear. The CDR3 loop spans 12 amino acids. CDR1 SEHNR and CDR2 FQNEAQ come from the germline V gene (reference sequence). Deletions cut 3 bases from V and 5 bases from J, with 7 bases between. The CDR3 DNA follows: TGTGCCAGCAGCTTTGAGGAGTATGGCTACACCTTC. Encoded protein: CASSFEEYGYTF. The whole variable domain, remainder taken from reference TRBV7-9 and TRBJ1-2, is DTGVSQNPRHKITKRGQNVTFRCDPISEHNRLYWYRQTLGQGPEFLTYFQNEAQLEKSRLLSDRFSAERPKGSFSTLEIQRTEQGDSAMYLCASSFEEYGYTFGSGTRLTVV.

The chain links TRBV7-2 to TRBJ1-2; TRBD1 might be the D (5 bases). Trimming stripped 4 bases from V and 3 bases from J, with 6 bases between. Germline loops: CDR1 SGHTA, CDR2 FQGNSA. The CDR3 has 12 residues. DNA for the CDR3: TGTGCCAGCAGCTCACAGGACTATGGCTACACCTTC. This codes for CASSSQDYGYTF.

The chain joins TRBV5-1 to TRBJ1-2; D not certain. Per the germline V gene, CDR1 is SGHRS and CDR2 is YFSETQ. Trimming shortened V by 0 bases and J by 3 bases, and 9 bases separated the two germline ends. The CDR3 has 14 residues. The CDR3 bases are TGCGCCAGCAGCTTGGACAGTGGCTACTATGGCTACACCTTC. It is translated as CASSLDSGYYGYTF.

The chain links TRBV9 to TRBJ1-2, with a weak D call TRBD1 (5 bases). The germline CDR1 and CDR2 sequences are SGDLS and YYNGEE. This CDR3 is built from 12 residues. V was cut by 1 base and J by 8 bases, with 9 bases left in between. The CDR3 nucleotides read TGTGCCAGCAGCGTAACTTGGGACGGCTACACCTTC. This translates into CASSVTWDGYTF.

The CDR3 sequence: CASSSQGIPNEQFF. For the CDR3, the DNA is TGCGCCAGCAGTTCCCAGGGGATCCCCAATGAGCAGTTCTTC. The chain joins TRBV5-1 to TRBJ2-1, with a tentative D call TRBD1 (6 bases). Between the trimmed V and J ends, which lost 5 bases and 6 bases, there was a span of 15 bases. The CDR3 is made up of 14 amino acids. Germline V gene lookup returns CDR1 SGHRS and CDR2 YFSETQ.

J is TRBJ2-7 and V is TRBV18, with D possibly matching TRBD2 (5 bases). Germline V gives CDR1 KGHSH, CDR2 LQKENI. The CDR3 loop spans 14 amino acids. V was shortened by 0 bases and J by 2 bases, with 8 bases between the two germline ends. CDR3 sequence (DNA): TGTGCCAGCTCACCACCGCTCGGGACCTACGAGCAGTACTTC. It encodes CASSPPLGTYEQYF.

The V call is TRBV14, the J call TRBJ2-5; tentative D call: TRBD1 (5 bases). The CDR3 is 13 residues long. CDR1 and CDR2 from the germline V gene are SGHDN and FVKESK. The V and J ends lost 4 bases and 1 base respectively, with 7 bases between them. The CDR3 DNA follows: TGTGCCAGCAGCCGACAGTTCCAAGAGACCCAGTACTTC. It is translated as CASSRQFQETQYF.

The chain is built from TRBV11-2 and TRBJ2-1; 8 bases map to TRBD2. Trimming took 3 bases from V and 4 from J; bases not matched to a gene: 11. Germline loops: CDR1 SGHAT, CDR2 FQNNGV. CDR3 length: 17 amino acids. CDR3 in amino acids: CASSLRSRSGGYNEQFF. The CDR3 DNA is TGTGCCAGCAGCTTGAGAAGTCGAAGCGGGGGTTACAATGAGCAGTTCTTC.

The chain combines TRBV30 with TRBJ1-2; D gene ambiguous. The germline V gene encodes CDR1 GTSNPN and CDR2 SVGIG (reference sequence). The CDR3 is made up of 12 amino acids. Trimming stripped 1 base from V and 4 bases from J, with 7 bases between. CDR3: CAWSGATYGYTF. In DNA, the CDR3 is TGTGCCTGGAGTGGTGCGACCTATGGCTACACCTTC.

This sequence joins TRBV7-2 and TRBJ2-1; D might be TRBD1 or TRBD2, each matching 5 bases. Germline V gives CDR1 SGHTA, CDR2 FQGNSA. Trimming stripped 1 base from V and 0 bases from J, with 10 bases between. The CDR3 covers 16 residues. CDR3 sequence: CASSLDGDLSYNEQFF. The CDR3 nucleotides read TGTGCCAGCAGCTTAGACGGGGACCTCTCCTACAATGAGCAGTTCTTC.

This clone turned up a few times. The J gene is TRBJ2-2, the V gene TRBV30; D possibly matches TRBD1 or TRBD2 (5 bases each). V lost 2 bases, J lost 5 bases, and 15 bases lay in between. Germline CDR1 and CDR2: GTSNPN and SVGIG (reference sequence). The CDR3 is 15 residues long. CDR3 in amino acids: CAWSPPGRETGELFF. CDR3 bases: TGTGCCTGGAGTCCCCCGGGCAGGGAGACCGGGGAGCTGTTTTTT.

The V and J genes are TRBV29-1 and TRBJ2-4; D gene unclear. Per the germline V gene, CDR1 is SQVTM and CDR2 is ANQGSEA. V was shortened by 8 bases and J by 11 bases, with 16 bases between the two germline ends. The CDR3 has 11 residues. CDR3 in DNA: TGCAGCTCCAAGGTCGGGCGTCTTCAGTACTTC. This encodes CSSKVGRLQYF.

The chain couples TRBV30 to TRBJ2-3; 14 bases are a match to TRBD2. The CDR3 covers 16 residues. With 1 base clipped from V and 3 bases from J, the junction kept 3 bases outside the gene matches. CDR1 GTSNPN and CDR2 SVGIG come from the germline V gene (reference sequence). This CDR3 is CAWSARLAGGTDTQYF. CDR3 nucleotide sequence: TGTGCCTGGAGTGCCAGACTAGCGGGAGGGACAGATACGCAGTATTTT.

This clone was detected only a few times. This chain connects TRBV11-3 to TRBJ2-1, with D possibly being TRBD2 (5 bases). The ends were cut back, 4 bases at V and 9 bases at J, with 10 bases in the middle. From germline, CDR1 is SGHNT and CDR2 YENEEA. The CDR3 spans 12 residues. The CDR3 nucleotides read TGTGCCAGCAGCTGGCTAGAGGGTGAGCAGTTCTTC. Amino acid sequence: CASSWLEGEQFF. Looking up the rest from reference TRBV11-3 and TRBJ2-1 gives the full variable domain: EAGVVQSPRYKIIEKKQPVAFWCNPISGHNTLYWYLQNLGQGPELLIRYENEEAVDDSQLPKDRFSAERLKGVDSTLKIQPAELGDSAVYLCASSWLEGEQFFGPGTRLTVL.

The V call is TRBV4-3, the J call TRBJ1-2, with D possibly being TRBD1 (5 bases). Deletions cut 0 bases from V and 8 bases from J, with 16 bases between. Germline CDR1 LGHNA, CDR2 YSLEER. CDR3 size: 15 residues. CDR3 sequence reads: CASSQDGNRGGGYTF. As DNA, the CDR3 is TGCGCCAGCAGCCAAGATGGGAATAGGGGTGGAGGCTACACCTTC.

The CDR3 nucleotides are TGCAGCGTTGAGCCCCTATCTAGGTTGTATGAGCAGTTCTTC. Protein product: CSVEPLSRLYEQFF. This chain joins TRBV29-1 and TRBJ2-1; D is undetermined. The CDR3 is 14 amino acids. From germline, CDR1 is SQVTM and CDR2 ANQGSEA. The V and J ends lost 3 bases and 8 bases respectively, with 17 bases between them.

The rearrangement links TRBV30 to TRBJ1-1, with TRBD1 identical over 7 bases. The CDR3 sequence is 14 residues long. Trimming cost V 5 bases and J 3 bases; bases outside gene matches: 9. Germline values: CDR1 GTSNPN, CDR2 SVGIG (reference sequence). The CDR3 loop reads CAWQMGQRYTEAFF. In DNA, the CDR3 is TGTGCCTGGCAGATGGGACAGCGATACACTGAAGCTTTCTTT.